The 6 T cell receptor beta chains in this list originate from one sample, sequenced in a study of CD8+ T cells in alopecia areata. Specified treatment: oral pan-JAK inhibitor, 5-10 mg twice daily. Extraction and reverse transcription of RNA yielded cDNA as the sequencing template. Repertoires were generated with immunoSEQ multiplex PCR, while TCRdb's copy carries only in-frame clones and drops some. This table holds 95,000 to 110,000 clones, approximately 90% found once. The sequences come from CD8+ T cells sorted from blood, collected at approximately week 34, from a patient treated with tofacitinib. All receptors come from a human donor with alopecia areata.

The chain is built from TRBV29-1 and TRBJ2-7; D is uncertain. The CDR3 runs 12 residues. Germline V gene sequence: CDR1 SQVTM, CDR2 ANQGSEA. V lost 3 bases and J lost 0, with 6 bases in between. In DNA form, the CDR3 reads TGCAGCGTTGACGCCGACTCCTACGAGCAGTACTTC. Its translation is CSVDADSYEQYF.

The chain couples TRBV7-2 to TRBJ2-7; no definite D call. The CDR3 has 15 amino acids. Germline V gene data show CDR1 as SGHTA and CDR2 as FQGNSA. V lost 3 bases, J lost 4 bases, and 16 bases lay in between. This chain's CDR3 is CASSLGSSLWYEQYF. DNA of the CDR3: TGTGCCAGCAGCTTGGGATCTAGTTTGTGGTACGAGCAGTACTTC.

The J gene is TRBJ2-4, the V gene TRBV5-4; D unclear. Trimming took 4 bases from V and 9 from J, leaving 14 bases between them. Germline CDR1 is SGHNT and CDR2 is YYREEE (reference sequence). The CDR3 extends over 13 amino acids. The chain's CDR3 is CASSQPRAGIQYF. The CDR3, as DNA: TGTGCCAGCAGCCAGCCCCGGGCAGGCATTCAGTACTTC.

This rearrangement joins TRBV9 to TRBJ2-1, with a weak D call TRBD2 (6 bases). Trimming removed 4 bases from V and 2 bases from J, with 13 bases in between. This CDR3 region has 15 residues. Germline-derived CDR1 and CDR2 are SGDLS and YYNGEE. Here the CDR3 reads CASSQGGEPYNEQFF. CDR3 bases: TGTGCCAGCAGCCAGGGCGGGGAGCCCTACAATGAGCAGTTCTTC.

The chain employs TRBV7-8 and TRBJ2-1; TRBD2 aligns across 9 bases. The germline CDR1 and CDR2 sequences are SGHVS and FQNEAQ. J lost 8 bases, V lost 1 base, and 3 bases had no gene match. This CDR3 has 14 residues. For the CDR3, the DNA is TGTGCCAGCAGCTTAGTGACTAGCGGTCATGAGCAGTTCTTC. Translation gives CASSLVTSGHEQFF. Drawing the rest from reference TRBV7-8 and TRBJ2-1, the complete variable domain is GAGVSQSPRYKVAKRGQDVALRCDPISGHVSLFWYQQALGQGPEFLTYFQNEAQLDKSGLPSDRFFAERPEGSVSTLKIQRTQQEDSAVYLCASSLVTSGHEQFFGPGTRLTVL.

The chain couples TRBV5-4 to TRBJ2-7; 10 bases are a match to TRBD2. V lost 4 bases and J lost 1; bases outside the gene matches: 5. Looked up from germline, CDR1 is SGHNT and CDR2 is YYREEE (reference sequence). This CDR3 is built from 15 residues. CDR3 amino acids: CASSPSGSESYEQYF. Written as DNA, the CDR3 is TGTGCCAGCAGCCCTAGCGGGAGTGAGTCCTACGAGCAGTACTTC. Based on the CDR3 plus reference TRBV5-4 and TRBJ2-7, the full variable domain is ETGVTQSPTHLIKTRGQQVTLRCSSQSGHNTVSWYQQALGQGPQFIFQYYREEENGRGNFPPRFSGLQFPNYSSELNVNALELDDSALYLCASSPSGSESYEQYFGPGTRLTVT.